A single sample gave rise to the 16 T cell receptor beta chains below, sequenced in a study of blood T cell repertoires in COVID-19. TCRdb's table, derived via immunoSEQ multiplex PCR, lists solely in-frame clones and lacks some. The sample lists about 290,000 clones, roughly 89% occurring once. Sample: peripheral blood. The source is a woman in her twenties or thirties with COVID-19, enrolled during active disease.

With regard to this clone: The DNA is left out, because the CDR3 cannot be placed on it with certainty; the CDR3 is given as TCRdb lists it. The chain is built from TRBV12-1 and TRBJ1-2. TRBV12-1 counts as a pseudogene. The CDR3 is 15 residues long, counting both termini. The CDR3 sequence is CASSFGRGTNYGYTF.

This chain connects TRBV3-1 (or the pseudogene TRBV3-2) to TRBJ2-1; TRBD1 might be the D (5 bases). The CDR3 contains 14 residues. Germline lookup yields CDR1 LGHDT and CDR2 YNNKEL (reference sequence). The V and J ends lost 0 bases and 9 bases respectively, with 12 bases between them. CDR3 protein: CASSQDGSGLEQFF. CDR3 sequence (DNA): TGTGCCAGCAGCCAAGATGGGTCAGGGCTTGAGCAGTTCTTC.

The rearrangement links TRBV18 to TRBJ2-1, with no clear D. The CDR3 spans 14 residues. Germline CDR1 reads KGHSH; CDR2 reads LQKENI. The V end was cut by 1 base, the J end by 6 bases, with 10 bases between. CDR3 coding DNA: TGTGCCAGCTCACCACGGGTACAGACCAATGAGCAGTTCTTC. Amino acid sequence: CASSPRVQTNEQFF.

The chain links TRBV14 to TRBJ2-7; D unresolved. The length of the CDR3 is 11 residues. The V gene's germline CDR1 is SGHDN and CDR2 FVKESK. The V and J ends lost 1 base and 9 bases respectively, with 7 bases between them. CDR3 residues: CASSQGPGQYF. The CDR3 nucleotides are TGTGCCAGCAGCCAAGGCCCAGGGCAGTACTTC.

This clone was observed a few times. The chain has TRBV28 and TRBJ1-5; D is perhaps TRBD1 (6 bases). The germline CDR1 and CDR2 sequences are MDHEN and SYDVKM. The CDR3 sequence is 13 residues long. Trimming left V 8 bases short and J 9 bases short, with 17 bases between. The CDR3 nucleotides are TGTGCCAGCCAGGGGACGGCAGGGAGGCCCCAGCATTTT. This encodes CASQGTAGRPQHF.

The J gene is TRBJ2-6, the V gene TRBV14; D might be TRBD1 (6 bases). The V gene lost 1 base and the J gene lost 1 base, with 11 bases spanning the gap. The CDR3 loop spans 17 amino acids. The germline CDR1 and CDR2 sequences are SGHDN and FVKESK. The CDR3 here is CASSQAGTLSGANVLTF. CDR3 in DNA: TGTGCCAGCAGCCAAGCTGGGACACTATCTGGGGCCAACGTCCTGACTTTC.

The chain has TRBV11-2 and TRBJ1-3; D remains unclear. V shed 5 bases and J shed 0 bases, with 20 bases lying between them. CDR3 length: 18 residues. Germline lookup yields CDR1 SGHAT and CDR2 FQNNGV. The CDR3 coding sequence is TGTGCCAGCAGCCTTAGAGGTGGAGCGTATTCCTCTGGAAACACCATATATTTT. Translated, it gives CASSLRGGAYSSGNTIYF. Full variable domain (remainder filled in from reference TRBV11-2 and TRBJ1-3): EAGVAQSPRYKIIEKRQSVAFWCNPISGHATLYWYQQILGQGPKLLIQFQNNGVVDDSQLPKDRFSAERLKGVDSTLKIQPAKLEDSAVYLCASSLRGGAYSSGNTIYFGEGSWLTVV.

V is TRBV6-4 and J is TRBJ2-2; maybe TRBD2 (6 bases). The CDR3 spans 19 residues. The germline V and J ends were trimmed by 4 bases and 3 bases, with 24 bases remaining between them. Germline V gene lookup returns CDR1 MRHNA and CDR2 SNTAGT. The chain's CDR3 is CASSVKIVSGPRDTGELFF. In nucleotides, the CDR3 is TGTGCCAGCAGTGTCAAAATTGTGAGCGGGCCCAGGGACACCGGGGAGCTGTTTTTT.

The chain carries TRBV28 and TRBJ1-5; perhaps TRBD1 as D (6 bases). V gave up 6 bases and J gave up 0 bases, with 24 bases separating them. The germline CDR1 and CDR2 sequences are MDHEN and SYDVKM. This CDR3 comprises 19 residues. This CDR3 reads CASRGPSRTDPDSNQPQHF. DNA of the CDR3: TGTGCCAGCAGAGGGCCGTCACGGACAGATCCGGATAGCAATCAGCCCCAGCATTTT.

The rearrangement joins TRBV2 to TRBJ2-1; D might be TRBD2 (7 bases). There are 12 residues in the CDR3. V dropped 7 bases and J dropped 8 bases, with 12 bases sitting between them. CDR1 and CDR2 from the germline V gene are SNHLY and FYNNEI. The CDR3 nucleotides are TGTGCCAGCATCAGAGGGGGGGATGAGCAGTTCTTC. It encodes CASIRGGDEQFF.

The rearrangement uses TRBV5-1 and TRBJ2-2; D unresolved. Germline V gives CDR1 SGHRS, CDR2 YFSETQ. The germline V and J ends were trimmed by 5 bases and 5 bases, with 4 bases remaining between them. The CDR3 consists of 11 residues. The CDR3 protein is CASSQTGELFF. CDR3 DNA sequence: TGCGCCAGCAGTCAAACCGGGGAGCTGTTTTTT. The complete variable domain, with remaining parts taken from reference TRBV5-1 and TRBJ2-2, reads KAGVTQTPRYLIKTRGQQVTLSCSPISGHRSVSWYQQTPGQGLQFLFEYFSETQRNKGNFPGRFSGRQFSNSRSEMNVSTLELGDSALYLCASSQTGELFFGEGSRLTVL.

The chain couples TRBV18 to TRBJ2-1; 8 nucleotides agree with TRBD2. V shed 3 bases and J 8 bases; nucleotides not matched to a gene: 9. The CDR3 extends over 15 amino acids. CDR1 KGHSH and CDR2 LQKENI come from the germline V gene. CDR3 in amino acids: CASSPGLAGIDEQFF. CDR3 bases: TGTGCCAGCTCACCTGGACTAGCCGGGATCGATGAGCAGTTCTTC.

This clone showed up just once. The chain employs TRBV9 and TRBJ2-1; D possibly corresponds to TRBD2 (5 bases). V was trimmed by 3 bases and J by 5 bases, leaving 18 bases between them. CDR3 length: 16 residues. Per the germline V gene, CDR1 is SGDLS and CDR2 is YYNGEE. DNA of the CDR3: TGTGCCAGCAGCGCCCCTCTTAGGAGGTCCCACAATGAGCAGTTCTTC. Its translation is CASSAPLRRSHNEQFF.

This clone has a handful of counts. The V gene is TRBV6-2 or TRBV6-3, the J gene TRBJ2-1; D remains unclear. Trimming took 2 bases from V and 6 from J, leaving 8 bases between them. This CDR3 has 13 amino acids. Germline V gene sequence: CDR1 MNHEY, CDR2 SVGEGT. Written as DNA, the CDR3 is TGTGCCAGCAGTTACCTAGGTAGCAATGAGCAGTTCTTC. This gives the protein CASSYLGSNEQFF.

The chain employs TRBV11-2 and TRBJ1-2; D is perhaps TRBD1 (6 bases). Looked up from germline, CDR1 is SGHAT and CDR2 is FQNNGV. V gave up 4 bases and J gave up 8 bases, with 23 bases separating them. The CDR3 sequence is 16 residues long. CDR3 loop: CASSSTGDTVKEGYTF. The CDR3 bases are TGTGCCAGCAGCTCTACCGGGGACACTGTTAAAGAGGGCTACACCTTC.

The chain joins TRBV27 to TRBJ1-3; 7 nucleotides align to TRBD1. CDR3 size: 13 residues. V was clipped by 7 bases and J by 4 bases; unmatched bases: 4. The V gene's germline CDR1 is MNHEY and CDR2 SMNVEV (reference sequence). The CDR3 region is CASKRGLGNTIYF. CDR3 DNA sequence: TGTGCCAGCAAGAGGGGGCTCGGAAACACCATATATTTT.